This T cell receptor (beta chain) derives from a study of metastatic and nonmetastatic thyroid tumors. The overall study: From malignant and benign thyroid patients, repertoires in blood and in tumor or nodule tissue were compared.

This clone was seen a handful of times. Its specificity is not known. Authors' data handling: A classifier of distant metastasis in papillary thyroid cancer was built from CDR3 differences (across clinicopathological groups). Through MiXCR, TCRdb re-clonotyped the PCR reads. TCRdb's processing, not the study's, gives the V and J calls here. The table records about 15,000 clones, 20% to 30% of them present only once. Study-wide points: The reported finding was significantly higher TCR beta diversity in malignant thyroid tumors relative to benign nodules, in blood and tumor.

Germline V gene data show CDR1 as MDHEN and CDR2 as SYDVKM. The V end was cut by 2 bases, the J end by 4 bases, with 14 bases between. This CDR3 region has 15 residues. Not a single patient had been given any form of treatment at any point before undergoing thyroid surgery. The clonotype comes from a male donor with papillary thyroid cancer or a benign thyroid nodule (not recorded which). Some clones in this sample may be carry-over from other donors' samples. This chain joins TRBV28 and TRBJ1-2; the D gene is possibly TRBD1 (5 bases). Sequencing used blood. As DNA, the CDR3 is TGTGCCAGCAGTTTACCCAGGGTGGGCATCTATGGCTACACCTTC. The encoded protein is CASSLPRVGIYGYTF.